These 24 T cell receptor beta chains were sequenced from one sample in a study of shared clonotypes between healthy human individuals. Profiling relied on immunoSEQ multiplex PCR, and the TCRdb table lists in-frame clones only, not all of them. The sample has approximately 1,500,000 clones; over 95% are singletons. The sequenced material came from naive CD4+ T cells sorted from blood. The subset denotes: CD45RA+ positively selected. These receptors were collected from a young man in good health.

The V and J genes are TRBV10-3 and TRBJ2-5; TRBD2 matches at 8 bases. V trimming: 4 bases; J trimming: 1 base; junction bases outside the gene matches: 11. The CDR3 is 17 amino acids. Per germline, CDR1 ENHRY and CDR2 SYGVKD. CDR3 in amino acids: CAISGGSTSALQETQYF. Here the CDR3 DNA reads TGTGCCATCAGTGGGGGCTCGACTAGCGCCCTCCAAGAGACCCAGTACTTC.

The J gene is TRBJ2-7, the V gene TRBV6-1; possible D gene TRBD2, 5 bases. V was shortened by 10 bases and J by 2 bases, with 15 bases between the two germline ends. CDR3 length: 13 amino acids. Per the germline V gene, CDR1 is MNHNS and CDR2 is SASEGT. This chain's CDR3 is CAIHFPGTYEQYF. In DNA form, the CDR3 reads TGTGCCATCCACTTCCCGGGAACCTACGAGCAGTACTTC.

The gene calls are TRBV7-9 and TRBJ1-4; 7 nucleotides align to TRBD1. CDR1 and CDR2 (germline): SEHNR, FQNEAQ (reference sequence). Trimming at V came to 7 bases and at J to 5 bases, leaving 7 bases not matched to a gene. The CDR3 consists of 14 residues. In nucleotides, the CDR3 is TGTGCCAGCAAAGCCCTCAGGGGGAATGAAAAACTGTTTTTT. The encoded protein is CASKALRGNEKLFF.

This clone is a singleton in its sample. The J gene is TRBJ2-3, the V gene TRBV7-9, with TRBD2 identical over 12 bases. Losses at the gene ends were 4 bases for V and 6 bases for J; bases not matched to a gene: 17. The CDR3 covers 19 residues. CDR1 SEHNR and CDR2 FQNEAQ come from the germline V gene (reference sequence). This CDR3 is CASSSVGLAGSTLADTQYF. The CDR3 DNA is TGTGCCAGCAGCTCTGTTGGACTAGCGGGGTCGACTTTGGCGGATACGCAGTATTTT.

The chain is built from TRBV5-6 and TRBJ1-5; no firm D call. This CDR3 contains 15 residues. CDR1 and CDR2 (germline): SGHDT, YYEEEE. V shed 2 bases and J shed 7 bases, with 16 bases lying between them. CDR3 sequence reads: CASSFRLAGYQPQHF. The DNA for the CDR3 is TGTGCCAGCAGCTTTCGGCTTGCGGGGTACCAGCCCCAGCATTTT.

This chain's CDR3 is CASTFLRTGSGNTIYF. The CDR3 nucleotides are TGTGCCAGCACCTTCCTAAGGACAGGCTCTGGAAACACCATATATTTT. The chain recombines TRBV2 with TRBJ1-3, with 7 bases matching TRBD1. Germline values: CDR1 SNHLY, CDR2 FYNNEI. V was pared by 7 bases and J by 0 bases, with 9 bases of the junction left unmatched. The CDR3 is 16 residues long.

The genes are TRBV27 and TRBJ1-2, with a weak D call TRBD1 (5 bases). Per germline, CDR1 MNHEY and CDR2 SMNVEV (reference sequence). The germline V and J ends were trimmed by 3 bases and 7 bases, with 9 bases remaining between them. There are 12 residues in the CDR3. The CDR3 DNA reads TGTGCCAGCAGTTTTAGGGGCTCTGGCTACACCTTC. Translating gives CASSFRGSGYTF.

V is TRBV6-5 and J is TRBJ2-2; 12 bases are a match to TRBD2. Per the germline V gene, CDR1 is MNHEY and CDR2 is SVGAGI. This CDR3 is 15 amino acids long. J was trimmed by 6 bases and V by 4 bases; bases with no gene match: 3. CDR3 bases: TGTGCCAGCAGTTCACTAGCGGGGGGCCCCGGGGAGCTGTTTTTT. Translating gives CASSSLAGGPGELFF.

CDR3 residues: CASSLSTSGRSTDTQYF. The CDR3, as DNA: TGCGCCAGCAGCTTGAGTACTAGCGGGCGGAGCACAGATACGCAGTATTTT. V gene TRBV5-1 combines with J gene TRBJ2-3; 9 bases map to TRBD2. The CDR3 contains 17 residues. V was pared by 1 base and J by 0 bases, with 6 bases of the junction left unmatched. The germline V gene has CDR1 SGHRS and CDR2 YFSETQ.

The rearrangement joins TRBV27 to TRBJ1-2; D is perhaps TRBD1 (5 bases). The CDR3 is 13 residues long. CDR1 is MNHEY and CDR2 is SMNVEV in the germline V gene (reference sequence). V was trimmed by 5 bases and J by 4 bases, leaving 11 bases between them. The CDR3 loop is CASSRLGGYGYTF. The CDR3 DNA follows: TGTGCCAGCAGTCGACTGGGGGGCTATGGCTACACCTTC.

The chain links TRBV2 to TRBJ2-3; TRBD1 or TRBD2 may be the D gene (5 bases each). The germline V gene has CDR1 SNHLY and CDR2 FYNNEI. This CDR3 spans 14 amino acids. Trimming cost V 3 bases and J 4 bases, with 11 bases left between them. CDR3 bases: TGTGCCAGCAGTGACAGGGTGGAGGCAGATACGCAGTATTTT. This encodes CASSDRVEADTQYF.

The chain is built from TRBV10-2 and TRBJ1-3; a possible D gene is TRBD1 (5 bases). V lost 2 bases, J lost 3 bases, and 8 bases lay in between. The CDR3 length is 14 residues. Germline V gene sequence: CDR1 WSHSY, CDR2 SAAADI. The CDR3 bases are TGCGCCAGCAGTGAGAGGGGCTTTGGAAACACCATATATTTT. Amino acid sequence: CASSERGFGNTIYF.

The chain uses TRBV2 and TRBJ1-4, with D uncertain. The CDR3 extends over 15 amino acids. V was trimmed by 2 bases and J by 1 base, leaving 8 bases between them. Germline values: CDR1 SNHLY, CDR2 FYNNEI. The CDR3 protein is CASSELKETNEKLFF. CDR3 sequence (DNA): TGTGCCAGCAGTGAACTGAAGGAAACTAATGAAAAACTGTTTTTT.

The chain employs TRBV15 and TRBJ1-5; D gene unclear. The CDR3 loop spans 15 amino acids. With 0 bases removed from V and 3 bases from J, the gap between germline ends came to 9 bases. Per germline, CDR1 LNHNV and CDR2 YYDKDF (reference sequence). For the CDR3, the DNA is TGTGCCACCAGCAGAGATCCGTCCGCCAATCAGCCCCAGCATTTT. Its translation: CATSRDPSANQPQHF.

The chain joins TRBV7-3 to TRBJ1-1; D is unresolved. This CDR3 has 13 amino acids. Germline V lookup: CDR1 SGHTA, CDR2 FQGTGA. Trimming took off 1 base at V and 1 base at J, with 4 bases between the two ends. CDR3 sequence: CASSLNGNTEAFF. CDR3 DNA sequence: TGTGCCAGCAGCTTAAACGGGAACACTGAAGCTTTCTTT.

The chain recombines TRBV18 with TRBJ2-1; D is unresolved. Germline V CDR1 and CDR2: KGHSH, LQKENI. The V end lost 1 base, the J end lost 7 bases, and 8 bases lay between the germline ends. The CDR3 has 13 residues. This CDR3 reads CASSPRKLNEQFF. In nucleotides, the CDR3 is TGTGCCAGCTCACCACGGAAACTTAATGAGCAGTTCTTC.

The J gene is TRBJ2-4, the V gene TRBV6-5, with 10 bases identical to TRBD1. The CDR3 totals 15 residues. Germline V gene data show CDR1 as MNHEY and CDR2 as SVGAGI. V lost 5 bases, J lost 1 base, and 2 bases stayed unmatched. This CDR3 reads CASSPGQGAKNIQYF. The CDR3 region has the DNA TGTGCCAGCAGTCCGGGACAGGGGGCCAAAAACATTCAGTACTTC.

The chain carries TRBV6-1 and TRBJ2-3; 7 positions match TRBD2. Trimming at V came to 4 bases and at J to 8 bases, leaving 9 bases not matched to a gene. Germline CDR1 reads MNHNS; CDR2 reads SASEGT. The CDR3 sequence is 14 residues long. The chain's CDR3 is CASSVVGGPGTQYF. CDR3 sequence (DNA): TGTGCCAGCAGTGTTGTGGGAGGGCCTGGTACGCAGTATTTT.

The chain links TRBV10-3 to TRBJ2-7; 8 bases line up with TRBD2. J gave up 0 bases and V 6 bases, and 7 bases lay outside the gene matches. Germline V lookup: CDR1 ENHRY, CDR2 SYGVKD. The CDR3 covers 15 residues. The CDR3 DNA reads as TGTGCCATCAGCGAGCGGGAGTCCCCCTCCTACGAGCAGTACTTC. Its protein is CAISERESPSYEQYF.

This clone was counted once. CDR3 amino acids: CASSFGGIPSDTQYF. Here the CDR3 DNA reads TGTGCCAGCAGCTTTGGTGGGATCCCCTCAGATACGCAGTATTTT. This chain joins TRBV5-4 and TRBJ2-3; D is undetermined. CDR1 and CDR2 from the germline V gene are SGHNT and YYREEE (reference sequence). The CDR3 extends over 15 amino acids. The V and J ends lost 2 bases and 4 bases respectively, with 14 bases between them.

The chain uses TRBV2 and TRBJ2-2, with D tentatively TRBD1 (5 bases). The CDR3 length is 16 residues. The germline V gene has CDR1 SNHLY and CDR2 FYNNEI. The V end was cut by 6 bases, the J end by 4 bases, with 18 bases between. As DNA, the CDR3 is TGTGCCAGCAGGCCCGGCCTACAGGTCAGCACCGGGGAGCTGTTTTTT. Its protein is CASRPGLQVSTGELFF.

This clone has a single count. The chain combines TRBV5-1 with TRBJ2-7, with D maybe TRBD2 (5 bases). Trimming removed 4 bases at V and 3 bases at J, with 17 bases between. CDR3 size: 15 residues. Germline CDR1 reads SGHRS; CDR2 reads YFSETQ. CDR3 DNA sequence: TGCGCCAGCAGCGCGACGGGGAATAAGGACTACGAGCAGTACTTC. Translation gives CASSATGNKDYEQYF.

This clone was counted a few times. This rearrangement joins TRBV4-3 to TRBJ1-5, with a weak D call TRBD1 (5 bases). Germline assignment: CDR1 LGHNA and CDR2 YSLEER. The CDR3 runs to 14 residues. V was cut by 0 bases and J by 8 bases, with 11 bases left in between. The CDR3 DNA reads TGCGCCAGCAGCCAAGATAGGGGAAGGGAGCCCCAGCATTTT. The encoded protein is CASSQDRGREPQHF.

The V gene is TRBV5-1, the J gene TRBJ2-7, with a possible D match to TRBD2 (5 bases). V lost 2 bases and J 0 bases, leaving 21 bases between the germline ends. The CDR3 sequence is 18 residues long. In germline, CDR1 is SGHRS, CDR2 YFSETQ. CDR3 in amino acids: CASSFYSVTFRSSYEQYF. CDR3 sequence (DNA): TGCGCCAGCAGCTTTTATAGCGTAACATTCAGGAGCTCCTACGAGCAGTACTTC.